This TCR beta chain comes out of a study of regulatory T cells in long-lasting Graves disease (dated by TCRdb to the early 2020s). Concerning the study at large: To count as having persistent Graves' disease, a patient had to have received antithyroid drug treatment for over 5 years with TSH receptor autoantibodies remaining persistently positive. Persistent Graves' disease patients were compared with newly diagnosed Graves' disease patients by peripheral blood TCR sequencing and RNA sequencing. A total of around 33 samples were covered by TCR sequencing, comprising approximately 13 persistent and 20 newly diagnosed Graves' disease patients. Antithyroid drugs had been taken for approximately 10 years on average by persistent Graves' disease patients in the clinical cohort. The study was registered as a clinical trial and conducted in China. Points the paper makes about the study in general: TRBV28, TRBJ1-2 and TRBJ2-5 were preferentially used in persistent disease, while TRBV20-1 and TRBJ2-1 were favored in newly diagnosed disease. Persistent patients shared more public clonotypes among themselves (around 3,000) than newly diagnosed patients did (over 950). Lower TCR Shannon entropy and fewer highly expanded clones were observed in persistent Graves' disease patients than in newly diagnosed patients, which suggested clonal expansion. The authors noted that the small sample size was a limitation that may lower accuracy. Peripheral blood alone was examined, since thyroid tissue, which constituted the primary lesion, could not be accessed. Sequencing and analysis were limited to the TCR beta chain.

The time point label of this sample denotes: persistent/refractory GD, antithyroid drugs over 5 years with positive TRAb. For both TCR sequencing and RNA sequencing, RNA was extracted from PBMCs using TRIzol. Graves' disease was diagnosed according to American Thyroid Association guidelines. The patients came from an endocrinology department in Xi'an, China. Each patient gave approximately 8.8 milliliters of peripheral blood, collected in an EDTA anticoagulant tube. Ficoll Paque Plus density gradient separation was used to isolate PBMCs, and no further T cell sorting was done. An Agilent 2100 Bioanalyzer and agarose gel were used to check RNA quality, and a NanoDrop 2000 was used to measure RNA concentration. The CDR3 spans 16 residues, from the cysteine through the phenylalanine. CDR3 DNA only is kept here, 48 bases in frame from base 1. CDR1 and CDR2, looked up from the germline V gene, are SQVTM and ANQGSEA. At the junction V is shortened by 2 bases and J by 4 bases; bases outside the gene matches: 12.

In the case of this clonotype: Its recognized antigen is unknown. No per-base quality is available; no much larger clone lies one base away.

Library construction relied on multiplex PCR. Sequencing was performed on an Illumina HiSeq 4000. To build TCR beta libraries, CDR3 regions were amplified by Arm-PCR using iRepertoire HTBI primers. Before sequencing, the PCR products went through gel purification. Turning to the authors' computational methods: A total of some 60 TRBV and under 15 TRBJ segments were identified across samples and were used for gene usage analysis of CDR3 amino acid clonotypes. Filtered high-quality paired reads were merged into contigs using COPE and FqMerger. BLAST was used to align contigs to the IMGT TRBV, TRBD and TRBJ reference genes, and CDR3 was defined following IMGT. Clonotypes above 0.1% frequency were classified as highly expanded clones. Repertoire diversity was measured by Shannon entropy, and V-J evenness by the Gini coefficient. A clonotype found in more than one individual was treated as public. TCRdb redid the processing of the public reads, applying fastp at Q25 and MiXCR, and retained in-frame beta chains. Rows merge per CDR3 protein into single entries with the most common DNA and genes. These V and J calls originate from TCRdb's pipeline instead of the authors' own analysis. Present in this sample are 400,000 or so distinct CDR3 sequences, about a quarter of which were seen just once. The ten largest clones capture around 26% of the sample.

The sequence links TRBV29-1 to TRBJ2-5; the junction holds 8 bases that match TRBD2. The sample consisted of peripheral blood mononuclear cells (PBMCs), taken when the disease was refractory, from a patient treated with antithyroid drugs. This receptor was obtained from a female donor with Graves disease. The nucleotide sequence is TGCAGCGTTGAAATCGGTAGCGGGATATGGAGAGAGACCCAGTACTTC. Its product reads: CSVEIGSGIWRETQYF.